The 10 T cell receptor beta chains reported below all come from one sample, sequenced in a study of blood T cell repertoires in COVID-19. Using immunoSEQ multiplex PCR, the repertoire was profiled, and TCRdb retains in-frame clones only, with some absent. The sample lists 200,000 or so clones; 82% were seen once. The source material was peripheral blood. Source of these receptors: a human donor with acute or convalescent COVID-19. The donor label of this sample is uncertain.

The chain joins TRBV5-4 to TRBJ1-2; 9 bases match TRBD1. Germline loops: CDR1 SGHNT, CDR2 YYREEE (reference sequence). The V and J ends lost 5 bases and 7 bases, in that order; junction bases with no gene match: 12. The CDR3 extends over 15 amino acids. CDR3 protein: CASSPGQGRFIGYTF. In DNA, the CDR3 is TGTGCCAGCAGTCCCGGACAGGGGAGGTTTATTGGCTACACCTTC.

The J gene is TRBJ1-6, the V gene TRBV2; D remains unclear. This CDR3 contains 13 residues. Germline CDR1 and CDR2: SNHLY and FYNNEI. Between the trimmed V and J ends, which lost 5 bases and 6 bases, there was a span of 8 bases. CDR3 sequence (DNA): TGTGCCAGCAGTACAGCCTCTAATTCACCCCTCCACTTT. Its protein is CASSTASNSPLHF.

The J gene is TRBJ2-2, the V gene TRBV7-9, with 12 bases that match TRBD2. Germline lookup yields CDR1 SEHNR and CDR2 FQNEAQ (reference sequence). With V trimmed by 5 bases and J by 7 bases, 8 bases remained unmatched. The CDR3 is made up of 16 amino acids. The CDR3 nucleotides read TGTGCCAGCAGCCCCCGACTAGCGGGAGAAGTCGGGGAGCTGTTTTTT. This translates into CASSPRLAGEVGELFF.

Concerning this clone: Different DNA sequences within this sample yield the same CDR3. The chain recombines TRBV28 with TRBJ2-2, with TRBD2 matching 7 bases. This CDR3 contains 14 residues. Germline lookup yields CDR1 MDHEN and CDR2 SYDVKM. With 6 bases clipped from V and 5 bases from J, the junction kept 6 bases outside the gene matches. Written as DNA, the CDR3 is TGTGCCAGCAGATCGGGACTACCTACCGGGGAGCTGTTTTTT. Translation: CASRSGLPTGELFF.

The DNA for the CDR3 is TGTGCCAGCAGCTTGGGGGACAGGGTGGTAAACTATGGCTACACCTTC. This translates into CASSLGDRVVNYGYTF. The chain uses TRBV7-2 and TRBJ1-2; 9 bases match TRBD1. After removal of 3 bases from V and 2 bases from J, the junction contained 7 bases not matched to a gene. Germline V gives CDR1 SGHTA, CDR2 FQGNSA. The CDR3 has 16 residues.

This sequence joins TRBV7-2 and TRBJ1-1; D is unclear. V was cut by 1 base and J by 1 base, with 10 bases left in between. Germline CDR1 SGHTA, CDR2 FQGNSA. CDR3 length: 15 amino acids. CDR3 protein: CASSLVGDGNTEAFF. The CDR3 DNA reads TGTGCCAGCAGCTTAGTCGGGGATGGGAACACTGAAGCTTTCTTT.

In this sample, this clone turned up a few times. The chain links TRBV5-6 to TRBJ1-5; the D gene is possibly TRBD1 (6 bases). CDR1 is SGHDT and CDR2 is YYEEEE in the germline V gene. The V and J ends lost 2 bases and 0 bases respectively, with 9 bases between them. The CDR3 has 15 amino acids. CDR3 amino acids: CASSFRGYSNQPQHF. In nucleotides, the CDR3 is TGTGCCAGCAGCTTCAGGGGTTATAGCAATCAGCCCCAGCATTTT. Full variable domain (remainder filled in from reference TRBV5-6 and TRBJ1-5): DAGVTQSPTHLIKTRGQQVTLRCSPKSGHDTVSWYQQALGQGPQFIFQYYEEEERQRGNFPDRFSGHQFPNYSSELNVNALLLGDSALYLCASSFRGYSNQPQHFGDGTRLSIL.

This rearrangement joins TRBV27 to TRBJ2-2, with D maybe TRBD1 (6 bases). The CDR3 totals 17 residues. Germline V gene lookup returns CDR1 MNHEY and CDR2 SMNVEV (reference sequence). V lost 3 bases and J 4 bases, leaving 18 bases between the germline ends. The CDR3 coding sequence is TGTGCCAGCAGTTTGACTGGTTTGGGGGCGGGCACCGGGGAGCTGTTTTTT. It encodes CASSLTGLGAGTGELFF.

This chain uses TRBV6-4 with TRBJ2-7, with 13 bases that match TRBD2. The CDR3 is made up of 15 amino acids. The germline gives CDR1 MRHNA, CDR2 SNTAGT. With 5 bases clipped from V and 5 bases from J, the junction kept 6 bases outside the gene matches. CDR3 coding DNA: TGTGCCAGCAGTCCAGGACTAGCGGGAGTGGACGAGCAGTACTTC. Protein sequence: CASSPGLAGVDEQYF.

V gene TRBV6-5 combines with J gene TRBJ1-1, with 7 bases matching TRBD1. CDR3 size: 13 residues. The trim removed 6 bases at V and 4 bases at J, leaving 5 bases unmatched. CDR1 and CDR2 (germline): MNHEY, SVGAGI. In nucleotides, the CDR3 is TGTGCCAGCAGGCGGACAGGTACCACTGAAGCTTTCTTT. Translated, it gives CASRRTGTTEAFF.